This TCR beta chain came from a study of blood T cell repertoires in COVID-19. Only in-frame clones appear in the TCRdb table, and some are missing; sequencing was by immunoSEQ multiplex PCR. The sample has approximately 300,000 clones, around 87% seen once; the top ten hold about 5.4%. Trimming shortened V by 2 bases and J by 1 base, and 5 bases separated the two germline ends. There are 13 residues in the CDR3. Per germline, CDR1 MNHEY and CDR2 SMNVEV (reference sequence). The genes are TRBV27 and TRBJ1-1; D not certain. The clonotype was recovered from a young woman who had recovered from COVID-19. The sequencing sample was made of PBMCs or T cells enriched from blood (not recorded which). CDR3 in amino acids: CASSLGKNTEAFF. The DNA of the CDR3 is TGTGCCAGCAGTTTAGGCAAGAACACTGAAGCTTTCTTT.